The rows below give T cell receptor beta chains drawn from one sample of a study of cytomegalovirus exposure and HLA in healthy donors. Data came from immunoSEQ multiplex PCR; TCRdb stores just in-frame clones and leaves some out. The sample holds 100,000 to 150,000 clones, roughly 72% seen once. The source material was PBMCs. Receptor source: a woman in her forties or fifties in good health and CMV-seropositive. CDR3s include the opening cysteine and the closing phenylalanine or tryptophan. The D gene is left open where the match is weak. Not every row has a clone size; where given, it reads once, few, many or a size class.

j_gene | abundance | d_gene | len | v_gene | CDR3aa | CDR3nt
TRBJ2-1 | NA | NA | 14 | TRBV5-6 | CAGKTGSSFNEQFF | TGTGCCGGTAAAACAGGGAGCTCCTTCAATGAGCAGTTCTTC
TRBJ1-5 | NA | NA | 15 | TRBV10-1 | CASSPFEGGNQPQHF | TGCGCCAGCAGCCCATTTGAGGGAGGCAATCAGCCCCAGCATTTT
TRBJ2-7 | few | NA | 12 | TRBV29-1 | CSGKGSDYEQYF | TGCAGCGGGAAAGGGAGTGACTACGAGCAGTACTTC
TRBJ2-1 | NA | TRBD2 | 19 | TRBV4-3 | CASSQDPYLAGGTYNEQFF | TGCGCCAGCAGCCAAGATCCCTACCTAGCGGGAGGCACCTACAATGAGCAGTTCTTC
TRBJ1-1 | NA | NA | 13 | TRBV28 | CASKLTGNTEAFF | TGTGCCAGCAAATTGACAGGGAACACTGAAGCTTTCTTT
TRBJ2-4 | NA | NA | 12 | TRBV28 | CASTDSGNIQYF | TGTGCCAGCACCGACTCCGGAAACATTCAGTACTTC
TRBJ1-2 | NA | NA | 15 | TRBV18 | CASSPPPGLLGGYTF | TGTGCCAGCTCACCACCTCCAGGCTTACTAGGGGGCTACACCTTC
TRBJ1-1 | NA | NA | 14 | TRBV19 | CASSRQQMNTEAFF | TGTGCCAGTAGTAGACAGCAAATGAACACTGAAGCTTTCTTT
TRBJ2-5 | NA | NA | 14 | TRBV7-9 | CASRRTGPQETQYF | TGTGCCAGCAGACGAACAGGGCCCCAAGAGACCCAGTACTTC
TRBJ2-7 | NA | NA | 12 | TRBV5-4 | CASSAGAGLTRF | TGTGCCAGCAGCGCCGGGGCGGGGTTAACGCGCTTC
TRBJ2-1 | NA | NA | 14 | TRBV5-1 | CASSIDREVYEQFF | TGCGCCAGCAGCATTGACAGGGAGGTGTATGAGCAGTTCTTC
TRBJ1-4 | once | NA | 16 | TRBV7-9 | CASSPLSSLTVEKLFF | TGTGCCAGCAGCCCGCTGTCCTCTTTGACAGTGGAAAAACTGTTTTTT
TRBJ2-6 | NA | NA | 18 | TRBV27 | CASSLKGAAQSGANVLTF | TGTGCCAGCAGTTTAAAAGGGGCAGCACAATCTGGGGCCAACGTCCTGACTTTC
TRBJ2-7 | NA | NA | 15 | TRBV6-5 | CASSPGLANPYEQYF | TGTGCCAGCAGTCCCGGCCTAGCGAACCCCTACGAGCAGTACTTC
TRBJ1-1 | NA | TRBD1 | 13 | TRBV7-6 | CASSRRQGGEAFF | TGTGCCAGCAGCCGTAGACAGGGAGGTGAAGCTTTCTTT
TRBJ2-1 | NA | TRBD1 | 13 | TRBV2 | CASKEGQNNEQFF | TGTGCCAGCAAAGAGGGACAGAACAATGAGCAGTTCTTC
TRBJ2-1 | NA | TRBD2 | 13 | TRBV29-1 | CSVGGGTYNEQFF | TGCAGCGTTGGCGGGGGTACATACAATGAGCAGTTCTTC
TRBJ1-1 | NA | TRBD1 | 16 | TRBV7-8 | CASSLGGQRVNTEAFF | TGTGCCAGCAGCTTAGGGGGACAGCGAGTGAACACTGAAGCTTTCTTT
TRBJ2-7 | NA | TRBD1 | 14 | TRBV7-6 | CASSLLGQDYEQYF | TGTGCCAGCAGCTTATTGGGACAGGACTACGAGCAGTACTTC
TRBJ2-1 | NA | NA | 16 | TRBV4-3 | CASSQDYGGSYNEQFF | TGCGCCAGCAGCCAAGATTATGGCGGATCCTACAATGAGCAGTTCTTC
TRBJ2-5 | NA | NA | 15 | TRBV6-6 | CASSHRDTRGETQYF | TGTGCCAGCAGTCACCGGGATACAAGGGGGGAGACCCAGTACTTC
TRBJ1-1 | NA | TRBD1 | 17 | TRBV5-6 | CASREQGFGRKNPEAFF | TGTGCCAGCAGGGAACAGGGGTTTGGGAGAAAGAACCCTGAAGCTTTCTTT
TRBJ1-2 | NA | TRBD1 | 17 | TRBV4-3 | CASSQQLQGAHSYGYTF | TGCGCCAGCAGCCAACAGTTACAGGGGGCGCATTCTTATGGCTACACCTTC
TRBJ1-1 | NA | NA | 15 | TRBV4-3 | CASSQGEVMNTEAFF | TGCGCCAGCAGCCAAGGCGAGGTTATGAACACTGAAGCTTTCTTT
TRBJ2-3 | NA | NA | 14 | TRBV5-6 | CASSLRNTGFTQYF | TGTGCCAGCAGCCTGAGAAATACAGGGTTCACGCAGTATTTT
TRBJ1-6 | NA | NA | 15 | TRBV2 | CASVEGEGLNSPLHF | TGTGCCAGCGTGGAGGGAGAGGGGCTCAATTCACCCCTCCACTTT
TRBJ2-3 | NA | NA | 13 | TRBV18 | CASSPDTPDTQYF | TGTGCCAGCTCACCTGACACGCCAGATACGCAGTATTTT
TRBJ2-6 | NA | NA | 13 | TRBV27 | CASSQSGANVLTF | TGTGCCAGCAGCCAATCTGGGGCCAACGTCCTGACTTTC
TRBJ1-1 | NA | NA | 18 | TRBV4-1 | CASSQKPRDKDRNTEAFF | TGCGCCAGCAGCCAAAAACCCCGGGACAAGGATCGGAACACTGAAGCTTTCTTT
TRBJ2-7 | few | TRBD2 | 15 | TRBV19 | CASSIELAGSYEQYF | TGTGCCAGTAGTATCGAACTAGCGGGGTCCTACGAGCAGTACTTC
TRBJ1-4 | NA | NA | 15 | TRBV7-2 | CASSRGTGANEKLFF | TGTGCCAGCAGCCGCGGGACCGGCGCTAATGAAAAACTGTTTTTT
TRBJ1-5 | NA | NA | 14 | TRBV27 | CASSLGSAVQPQHF | TGTGCCAGCAGTTTAGGATCTGCGGTACAGCCCCAGCATTTT
TRBJ1-2 | NA | NA | 14 | TRBV4-1 | CASGGRGGNYGYTF | TGCGCCAGCGGCGGAAGAGGCGGAAACTATGGCTACACCTTC
TRBJ1-5 | once | NA | 13 | TRBV6-5 | CASSYRENQPQHF | TGTGCCAGCAGTTACCGGGAAAATCAGCCCCAGCATTTT
TRBJ1-1 | NA | TRBD1 | 14 | TRBV29-1 | CSVEDIGQGDEAFF | TGCAGCGTTGAAGATATTGGACAGGGGGATGAAGCTTTCTTT
TRBJ2-1 | NA | TRBD2 | 12 | TRBV29-1 | CSAEAGGDEQFF | TGCAGCGCAGAAGCGGGAGGGGATGAGCAGTTCTTC
TRBJ1-1 | few | NA | 15 | TRBV5-6 | CASSLGFGMNTEAFF | TGTGCCAGCAGCTTGGGGTTCGGTATGAACACTGAAGCTTTCTTT
TRBJ1-1 | NA | NA | 13 | TRBV18 | CASSPQGGTEAFF | TGTGCCAGCTCACCGCAGGGTGGCACTGAAGCTTTCTTT
TRBJ2-1 | NA | TRBD1 | 15 | TRBV6-1 | CASSEENRGANEQFF | TGTGCCAGCAGTGAGGAGAACAGGGGTGCCAATGAGCAGTTCTTC
TRBJ2-5 | few | NA | 14 | TRBV15 | CATSRASGQETQYF | TGTGCCACCAGCAGAGCCAGCGGACAAGAGACCCAGTACTTC
TRBJ2-7 | NA | NA | 15 | TRBV2 | CASTRTASSTYEQYF | TGTGCCAGCACAAGGACAGCCTCATCAACCTACGAGCAGTACTTC
TRBJ1-4 | once | TRBD1 | 14 | TRBV2 | CASTDRGTNEKLFF | TGTGCCAGCACTGACAGGGGAACTAATGAAAAACTGTTTTTT
TRBJ1-1 | NA | NA | 15 | TRBV9 | CASSVVGGMNTEAFF | TGTGCCAGCAGCGTAGTTGGGGGGATGAACACTGAAGCTTTCTTT
TRBJ2-3 | NA | TRBD2 | 19 | TRBV10-3 | CAIGSGTSGGSLGTDTQYF | TGTGCCATCGGCTCCGGGACTAGCGGGGGAAGTCTCGGGACAGATACGCAGTATTTT
TRBJ1-2 | few | NA | 12 | TRBV7-9 | CASSLQGGGYTF | TGTGCCAGCAGCTTACAGGGTGGCGGCTACACCTTC
TRBJ2-7 | NA | NA | 16 | TRBV30 | CAWSKPGRQTYYEQYF | TGTGCCTGGAGTAAACCCGGGAGACAAACATACTACGAGCAGTACTTC
TRBJ2-2 | NA | NA | 12 | TRBV19 | CASISPSGELFF | TGTGCCAGTATATCCCCTTCCGGGGAGCTGTTTTTT
TRBJ1-3 | NA | NA | 14 | TRBV5-1 | CASSLEGTGNTIYF | TGCGCCAGCAGTCTCGAGGGTACTGGAAACACCATATATTTT
TRBJ1-2 | NA | NA | 12 | TRBV27 | CASRLGRGGYTF | TGTGCCAGCAGGCTCGGGAGGGGTGGCTACACCTTC
TRBJ1-2 | few | TRBD1 | 16 | TRBV4-3 | CASSQDNRGRNYGYTF | TGCGCCAGCAGCCAAGATAACAGGGGGCGTAACTATGGCTACACCTTC
TRBJ1-2 | NA | TRBD1 | 16 | TRBV27 | CASSLLGQGANYGYTF | TGTGCCAGCAGTTTATTGGGACAGGGGGCCAACTATGGCTACACCTTC
TRBJ1-1 | NA | TRBD1 | 12 | TRBV6-5 | CASSRDRESPFF | TGTGCCAGCAGCCGAGACAGGGAATCGCCTTTCTTT
TRBJ1-1 | NA | NA | 11 | TRBV20-1 | CRGAGGTEAFF | TGCAGGGGGGCGGGGGGCACTGAAGCTTTCTTT
TRBJ2-3 | NA | TRBD2 | 18 | TRBV7-9 | CASSSPRGTSGEGDTQYF | TGTGCCAGCAGCTCTCCTCGGGGGACTAGCGGGGAGGGAGATACGCAGTATTTT